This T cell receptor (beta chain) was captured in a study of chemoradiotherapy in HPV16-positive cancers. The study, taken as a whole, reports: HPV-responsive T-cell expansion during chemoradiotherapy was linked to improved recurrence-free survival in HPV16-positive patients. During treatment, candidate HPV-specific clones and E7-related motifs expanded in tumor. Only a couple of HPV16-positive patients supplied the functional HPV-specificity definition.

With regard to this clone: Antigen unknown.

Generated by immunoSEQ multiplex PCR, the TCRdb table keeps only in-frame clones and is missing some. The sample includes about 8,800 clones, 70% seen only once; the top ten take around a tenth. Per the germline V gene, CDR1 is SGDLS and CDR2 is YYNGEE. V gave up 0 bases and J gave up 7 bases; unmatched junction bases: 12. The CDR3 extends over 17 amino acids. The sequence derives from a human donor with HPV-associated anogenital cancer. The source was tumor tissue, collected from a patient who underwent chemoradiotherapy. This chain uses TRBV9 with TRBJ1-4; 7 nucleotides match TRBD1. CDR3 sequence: CASSVAPRGGGIEKLFF. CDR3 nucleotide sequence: TGTGCCAGCAGCGTAGCCCCCAGAGGGGGCGGGATTGAAAAACTGTTTTTT.